These 10 T cell receptor beta chains came from one sample sequenced in a study of human T cells and chemical hapten exposure. This sample's time point: patch test 1, 2 weeks after DPC sensitization. The treatment was: therapeutic diphenylcyclopropenone sensitization with weekly scalp DPC. One entry per CDR3 protein, called by TCRdb with MiXCR from the RACE reads. The sample includes around 76,000 distinct CDR3 sequences, about 11% of them seen just once. The material sequenced was whole blood, taken in connection with sensitization to the hapten diphenylcyclopropenone (DPC). The receptor source for this set is a woman aged 55-70 years with alopecia areata. Some clones in this sample may be carry-over from other donors' samples.

This clonotype appeared many times. J is TRBJ2-7 and V is TRBV4-2, with a weak D call TRBD2 (5 bases). The germline CDR1 and CDR2 sequences are LGHNA and YNFKEQ. Trimming pared 0 bases from V and 12 bases from J, leaving 15 bases between. The CDR3 is made up of 13 amino acids. The CDR3 region is CASSQESASFAYF. DNA for the CDR3: TGTGCCAGCAGCCAAGAATCGGCTAGCTTCGCGTACTTC.

In its sample, this clonotype was seen a few times. The V gene is TRBV11-2, the J gene TRBJ1-4; D gene ambiguous. V was clipped by 7 bases and J by 3 bases, with 12 bases between them. This CDR3 is 14 amino acids long. Germline V gene lookup returns CDR1 SGHAT and CDR2 FQNNGV. The CDR3 sequence: CASTTDWANEKLFF. The DNA for the CDR3 is TGTGCCAGCACAACAGACTGGGCTAATGAAAAACTGTTTTTT. Full variable domain (outside the CDR3, taken from reference TRBV11-2 and TRBJ1-4): EAGVAQSPRYKIIEKRQSVAFWCNPISGHATLYWYQQILGQGPKLLIQFQNNGVVDDSQLPKDRFSAERLKGVDSTLKIQPAKLEDSAVYLCASTTDWANEKLFFGSGTQLSVL.

This clonotype was found many times. This sequence joins TRBV12-3 or TRBV12-4 and TRBJ1-1; D is unresolved. The CDR3 has 13 residues. Trimming took off 5 bases at V and 4 bases at J, with 11 bases between the two ends. The CDR3 sequence is CASSLTLSTEAFF. For the CDR3, the DNA is TGTGCCAGCAGTCTGACTTTGTCCACTGAAGCTTTCTTT.

This clonotype was observed at least ten times. The V call is TRBV7-9, the J call TRBJ1-6; unclear D gene. The CDR3 sequence is 14 residues long. The V gene lost 6 bases and the J gene lost 8 bases, with 14 bases spanning the gap. The V gene's germline CDR1 is SEHNR and CDR2 FQNEAQ (reference sequence). The CDR3 DNA reads as TGTGCCAGCAGAAAGGACGGTAGCCATTCACCCCTCCACTTT. Translating it yields CASRKDGSHSPLHF.

About this clonotype itself: Mismatch with germline at one junction end may stem from a read error. The genes are TRBV3-1 and TRBJ2-1; TRBD2 is a possible D gene (5 bases). Germline V lookup: CDR1 LGHDT, CDR2 YNNKEL (reference sequence). The CDR3 runs to 12 residues. The CDR3, as DNA: TGTGCCAGCAGCGGTCCCGAAGGTAGGAGGATCTTC. It translates to CASSGPEGRRIF.

This clonotype showed up just a few times. This chain joins TRBV11-2 and TRBJ2-1; TRBD1 might be the D (6 bases). Germline CDR1 SGHAT, CDR2 FQNNGV. The CDR3 is 13 residues long. V lost 0 bases, J lost 7 bases, and 7 bases lay in between. The CDR3 DNA follows: TGTGCCAGCAGCTTAGATCAGGGGAATGAGCAGTTCTTC. Its translation is CASSLDQGNEQFF.

The chain is built from TRBV7-9 and TRBJ1-2, with D perhaps TRBD1 (6 bases). Germline CDR1 SEHNR, CDR2 FQNEAQ (reference sequence). The CDR3 has 16 amino acids. The V end was cut by 0 bases, the J end by 4 bases, with 15 bases between. This chain's CDR3 is CASSLASWTAIYGYTF. DNA for the CDR3: TGTGCCAGCAGCTTAGCCTCCTGGACAGCGATCTATGGCTACACCTTC.

In this sample, this clonotype turned up a few times. This chain joins TRBV10-3 and TRBJ2-3; 12 nucleotides align to TRBD2. The CDR3 spans 15 residues. V trimming: 4 bases; J trimming: 4 bases; junction bases outside the gene matches: 3. Germline assignment: CDR1 ENHRY and CDR2 SYGVKD. CDR3 nucleotide sequence: TGTGCCATCAGTGGGACTAGCGGGGTATCAGATACGCAGTATTTT. This codes for CAISGTSGVSDTQYF.

This clonotype was recorded many times. This chain uses TRBV9 with TRBJ1-4; 7 nucleotides line up with TRBD1. The J segment lost 4 bases and the V segment lost 4 bases, leaving 10 bases of the junction unmatched. Germline assignment: CDR1 SGDLS and CDR2 YYNGEE. The CDR3 is 16 amino acids. The CDR3 DNA is TGTGCCAGCAGCCCTAGGGGGCAGGGGTATAATGAAAAACTGTTTTTT. Translating it yields CASSPRGQGYNEKLFF.

This clonotype was picked up many times. The chain is built from TRBV3-1 and TRBJ2-2; 9 bases align to TRBD1. Germline-derived CDR1 and CDR2 are LGHDT and YNNKEL (reference sequence). V shed 8 bases and J 7 bases; nucleotides not matched to a gene: 11. This CDR3 is 15 amino acids long. CDR3 protein: CASGEGQGLVGELFF. CDR3 sequence (DNA): TGTGCCAGCGGCGAGGGACAGGGTCTTGTCGGGGAGCTGTTTTTT.